The TCR beta chain under discussion was sequenced for a study of early stage breast cancer tumors. Looking at the study overall: The ER+/PR+/HER2- tumors included eight ductal and four lobular carcinomas.

Tumor samples used roughly 17-55 mg of diced tissue. The study, taken as a whole, reports: Bulk DNA sequencing of unsorted cells missed chain pairing and markers. Most shared enriched TCRB sequences were commonly generated ones.

Repertoires were generated with immunoSEQ multiplex PCR, while TCRdb's copy carries only in-frame clones and drops some. The table lists about 25,000 clones, 55% to 80% of them singletons, with more than 9% in the top ten. After removal of 7 bases from V and 2 bases from J, the junction contained 9 bases not matched to a gene. CDR1 and CDR2 from the germline V gene are SEHNR and FQNEAQ (reference sequence). This CDR3 comprises 15 residues. A word on this clone: As yet, its antigen is unknown.

The clonotype comes from a person in their 60s with breast cancer. The V gene is TRBV7-9, the J gene TRBJ2-5; 8 bases map to TRBD2. What was sequenced was breast tumor tissue. The CDR3 DNA is TGTGCCAGCACGATCACTAGCGGACTACAAGAGACCCAGTACTTC. Translated, it gives CASTITSGLQETQYF. The complete variable domain, with remaining parts taken from reference TRBV7-9 and TRBJ2-5, reads DTGVSQNPRHKITKRGQNVTFRCDPISEHNRLYWYRQTLGQGPEFLTYFQNEAQLEKSRLLSDRFSAERPKGSFSTLEIQRTEQGDSAMYLCASTITSGLQETQYFGPGTRLLVL.